The sequence of this T cell receptor (beta chain) was determined in a study of shared clonotypes between healthy human individuals. Turning to the study itself: A donor's plate count was three for CD4 naive and three for CD4 memory; CD8 naive had two and CD8 memory one.

It was at deep level that the assay was run. Sequenced by immunoSEQ multiplex PCR; TCRdb stores in-frame clones only, minus some. The sample holds over a million clones, roughly 97% seen once. Trimming removed 1 base at V and 8 bases at J, with 17 bases between. CDR3 length equals 15 residues. The germline CDR1 and CDR2 sequences are MDHEN and SYDVKM. The rearrangement links TRBV28 to TRBJ1-2; D gene unclear. This clonotype originated in a man aged 30-40 years in good health. The specimen sequenced was naive CD4+ T cells sorted from blood. Documented subset: CD45RA+ positively selected. The CDR3 loop is CASSLLILTDGGYTF. CDR3 sequence (DNA): TGTGCCAGCAGTTTATTGATACTGACCGACGGGGGCTACACCTTC.